Shown below are 32 T cell receptor beta chains from a single sample sequenced in a study of beta chain features in type 1 diabetes. Study results and caveats: Within each of all four CD4+ subsets, Type 1 diabetes patients had TCRB CDR3s that were moderately but significantly shorter.

The isolated RNA, all of it, was reverse transcribed, so expressed TCRB transcripts were what got sequenced. Clones were sequenced by immunoSEQ multiplex PCR, and TCRdb holds only the in-frame ones, with some missing. Among a few hundred thousand clones listed, about 15% were seen once. These receptors have no known antigen. The material sequenced was naive CD4+ T cells from blood. The source is a man aged 25-45 years with type 1 diabetes.

This clone has only a few counts. The V and J genes are TRBV27 and TRBJ1-1, with D unclear. The germline CDR1 and CDR2 sequences are MNHEY and SMNVEV (reference sequence). This CDR3 is 17 amino acids long. The germline V and J ends were trimmed by 2 bases and 6 bases, with 22 bases remaining between them. CDR3 sequence (DNA): TGTGCCAGCAGTTTAAGTGGGCGGGTCCTGGTTCTCGCTGAAGCTTTCTTT. It encodes CASSLSGRVLVLAEAFF.

Concerning this clone itself: It is unclear where the CDR3 begins or ends on the DNA, so no DNA is shown, and the CDR3 is as TCRdb lists it. The J gene is TRBJ2-7, the V gene TRBV19; the D call of TRBD1 is as the table states it, not checked on the DNA. The CDR3 numbers 15 amino acids, ends counted. The germline gives CDR1 LNHDA, CDR2 SQIVND (reference sequence). The CDR3 sequence is CASTSALTGADEQYF.

A note on this clone: A junction boundary mismatches the germline segment, possibly from a read error. The rearrangement links TRBV7-2 to TRBJ2-3; 11 bases line up with TRBD2. The CDR3 covers 18 residues. Germline CDR1 reads SGHTA; CDR2 reads FQGNSA. The CDR3 spells CASSLASGGTHNTDTQYF. CDR3 coding DNA: TGTGCCAGCAGCCTAGCTAGCGGGGGGACCCATAACACAGATACGCAGTATTTT.

The V call is TRBV19, the J call TRBJ1-5, with D possibly being TRBD1 (5 bases). Germline CDR1 is LNHDA and CDR2 is SQIVND (reference sequence). The CDR3 is 16 residues long. Trimming took off 5 bases at V and 4 bases at J, with 18 bases between the two ends. CDR3 sequence: CASSVGSGLGNQPQHF. DNA for the CDR3: TGTGCCAGTAGTGTCGGATCAGGGTTAGGAAATCAGCCCCAGCATTTT.

V and J are TRBV10-3 and TRBJ2-5; 8 bases agree with TRBD1. V lost 6 bases, J lost 5 bases, and 11 bases stayed unmatched. The length of the CDR3 is 15 residues. CDR1 and CDR2 from the germline V gene are ENHRY and SYGVKD. CDR3 loop: CAIRVTGAVGETQYF. The CDR3, as DNA: TGTGCCATCAGGGTGACAGGGGCGGTTGGTGAGACCCAGTACTTC.

The chain couples TRBV5-6 to TRBJ2-3; D might be TRBD2 (7 bases). The CDR3 totals 15 residues. With 0 bases removed from V and 6 bases from J, the gap between germline ends came to 14 bases. Germline V gene data show CDR1 as SGHDT and CDR2 as YYEEEE. CDR3 amino acids: CASSLDRGAGDTQYF. Written as DNA, the CDR3 is TGTGCCAGCAGCTTGGATCGGGGGGCCGGGGATACGCAGTATTTT.

The chain is built from TRBV7-9 and TRBJ2-7; D gene ambiguous. CDR3 length: 11 residues. Germline assignment: CDR1 SEHNR and CDR2 FQNEAQ (reference sequence). Trimming cost V 5 bases and J 4 bases, with 6 bases left between them. CDR3 nucleotide sequence: TGTGCCAGCAGCCGTAATTACGAGCAGTACTTC. Protein: CASSRNYEQYF.

The rearrangement links TRBV18 to TRBJ1-5; 8 nucleotides align to TRBD1. J lost 5 bases, V lost 0 bases, and 9 bases had no gene match. Germline lookup yields CDR1 KGHSH and CDR2 LQKENI. This CDR3 region has 17 residues. DNA of the CDR3: TGTGCCAGCTCACCACCCGTTTCTGAACAGGGGGATCAGCCCCAGCATTTT. This sequence encodes CASSPPVSEQGDQPQHF.

CDR3 coding DNA: TGCGCCAGCAGTGGAGCGGGAGGGCAAGATACGCAGTATTTT. Encoded protein: CASSGAGGQDTQYF. This chain links TRBV5-1 with TRBJ2-3; 10 nucleotides match TRBD2. V trimming: 5 bases; J trimming: 5 bases; junction bases outside the gene matches: 5. The CDR3 runs 14 residues. Looked up from germline, CDR1 is SGHRS and CDR2 is YFSETQ.

A few counts support this clone. The CDR3 sequence: CASTVAGGIEQFF. CDR3 coding DNA: TGTGCCAGCACCGTAGCGGGGGGGATTGAGCAGTTCTTC. V and J are TRBV14 and TRBJ2-1; TRBD2 aligns across 11 bases. J was trimmed by 9 bases and V by 7 bases; bases with no gene match: 5. This CDR3 comprises 13 residues. CDR1 and CDR2 from the germline V gene are SGHDN and FVKESK.

This clone was seen a few times. The chain links TRBV29-1 to TRBJ1-1; the D gene is possibly TRBD1 (6 bases). CDR3 length: 12 residues. The ends were cut back, 7 bases at V and 1 base at J, with 10 bases in the middle. The V gene's germline CDR1 is SQVTM and CDR2 ANQGSEA. CDR3 nucleotides: TGCAGCGGTACACAGGGGAACACTGAAGCTTTCTTT. It encodes CSGTQGNTEAFF. The whole variable domain, remainder taken from reference TRBV29-1 and TRBJ1-1, is SAVISQKPSRDICQRGTSLTIQCQVDSQVTMMFWYRQQPGQSLTLIATANQGSEATYESGFVIDKFPISRPNLTFSTLTVSNMSPEDSSIYLCSGTQGNTEAFFGQGTRLTVV.

This clone was seen a handful of times. V usage is TRBV11-2 and J usage is TRBJ2-3; 7 bases fit TRBD2. This CDR3 has 15 residues. The junction had 5 bases not matched to a gene; V was cut back by 5 bases and J by 0 bases. The germline V gene encodes CDR1 SGHAT and CDR2 FQNNGV. The CDR3 region has the DNA TGTGCCAGCAGCCCGGCAGCGGGGAGCACAGATACGCAGTATTTT. Its translation is CASSPAAGSTDTQYF.

The rearrangement joins TRBV15 to TRBJ1-4, with TRBD1 matching over 8 bases. The CDR3 has 18 residues. Trimming at V came to 4 bases and at J to 3 bases, leaving 13 bases not matched to a gene. Germline V gives CDR1 LNHNV, CDR2 YYDKDF (reference sequence). CDR3 in amino acids: CATSTRRTGSVSNEKLFF. CDR3 DNA sequence: TGTGCCACCAGCACAAGACGGACAGGGTCCGTCTCTAATGAAAAACTGTTTTTT.

The V gene is TRBV19, the J gene TRBJ1-2; a weak D match, TRBD1 (5 bases). Germline V gene lookup returns CDR1 LNHDA and CDR2 SQIVND (reference sequence). V was cut by 6 bases and J by 5 bases, with 16 bases left in between. There are 14 residues in the CDR3. CDR3 sequence: CASRPPGGGYGYTF. DNA of the CDR3: TGTGCCAGTAGACCCCCGGGGGGTGGTTATGGCTACACCTTC.

This clone was counted only a few times. This sequence joins TRBV7-9 and TRBJ1-2, with D possibly matching TRBD1 (6 bases). V was cut by 6 bases and J by 6 bases, with 20 bases left in between. This CDR3 region has 15 residues. Per germline, CDR1 SEHNR and CDR2 FQNEAQ (reference sequence). As DNA, the CDR3 is TGTGCCAGCAGTCTGGCGGCCGGGACATCGAATGGCTACACCTTC. This sequence encodes CASSLAAGTSNGYTF.

The rearrangement joins TRBV11-2 to TRBJ2-1; 15 positions match TRBD2. The germline gives CDR1 SGHAT, CDR2 FQNNGV. The CDR3 sequence is 19 residues long. V gave up 2 bases and J gave up 9 bases; unmatched junction bases: 14. CDR3 in amino acids: CASSLRGEGLAGGRGEQFF. The CDR3 nucleotides are TGTGCCAGCAGCTTAAGAGGCGAGGGACTAGCGGGGGGCAGGGGTGAGCAGTTCTTC.

Only a few counts were recorded for this clone. The chain couples TRBV2 to TRBJ2-2, with a possible D match to TRBD2 (5 bases). V was clipped by 0 bases and J by 4 bases, with 9 bases between them. Germline V gene data show CDR1 as SNHLY and CDR2 as FYNNEI. This CDR3 has 15 residues. CDR3 protein: CASSEAGDGTGELFF. CDR3 nucleotides: TGTGCCAGCAGTGAAGCCGGGGATGGCACCGGGGAGCTGTTTTTT.

The chain carries TRBV21-1 and TRBJ2-5; TRBD2 is taken as the D call from the table, unchecked against the DNA. TRBV21-1 is described as a pseudogene. The CDR3 has 15 amino acids. The CDR3 sequence: CASSIHGNPGETQYF. For the CDR3, the DNA is TGTGCCAGCAGCATCCACGGTAACCCGGGGGAGACCCAGTACTTC.

The chain combines TRBV18 with TRBJ2-5; TRBD2 agrees at 8 bases. Germline CDR1 reads KGHSH; CDR2 reads LQKENI. The length of the CDR3 is 13 residues. With V trimmed by 6 bases and J by 2 bases, 2 bases remained unmatched. The CDR3 is CASSGTSQETQYF. The CDR3 DNA is TGTGCCAGCTCTGGGACTAGTCAAGAGACCCAGTACTTC.

The J gene is TRBJ1-3, the V gene TRBV28; D may be TRBD1 (5 bases). The CDR3 extends over 15 amino acids. Germline-derived CDR1 and CDR2 are MDHEN and SYDVKM. Trimming removed 3 bases from V and 2 bases from J, with 11 bases in between. CDR3 sequence reads: CASSFSGGAGNTIYF. CDR3 nucleotide sequence: TGTGCCAGCAGTTTTTCGGGGGGTGCTGGAAACACCATATATTTT.

The chain links TRBV18 to TRBJ1-5; 8 bases are a match to TRBD1. Trimming removed 5 bases from V and 2 bases from J; junction bases left unmatched: 11. The CDR3 covers 17 residues. Per the germline V gene, CDR1 is KGHSH and CDR2 is LQKENI. CDR3 bases: TGTGCCAGCTCATCAGGGGGCAGCGTTGGGGGCAATCAGCCCCAGCATTTT. Its protein is CASSSGGSVGGNQPQHF.

The chain has TRBV27 and TRBJ1-1; 8 positions match TRBD1. Germline values: CDR1 MNHEY, CDR2 SMNVEV (reference sequence). The CDR3 contains 13 residues. Trimming removed 5 bases from V and 5 bases from J; junction bases left unmatched: 4. The CDR3 coding sequence is TGTGCCAGCAGTCCCGACAGGGGTACTGAAGCTTTCTTT. Translating gives CASSPDRGTEAFF.

This clone has a handful of counts. Other DNA sequences in this sample translate to the same CDR3. The rearrangement links TRBV7-9 to TRBJ2-7; no clear D. This CDR3 comprises 15 residues. Per the germline V gene, CDR1 is SEHNR and CDR2 is FQNEAQ (reference sequence). Trimming took 0 bases from V and 0 from J, leaving 9 bases between them. This CDR3 reads CASSLAEEYSYEQYF. Here the CDR3 DNA reads TGTGCCAGCAGCTTAGCTGAGGAATACTCCTACGAGCAGTACTTC.

This clone has a handful of counts. The rearrangement joins TRBV4-1 to TRBJ2-7, with D possibly being TRBD1 (6 bases). V lost 0 bases and J 7 bases, leaving 22 bases between the germline ends. CDR3 size: 17 residues. CDR1 and CDR2 from the germline V gene are MGHRA and YSYEKL. CDR3 residues: CASSQEEVTGSRGEQYF. The DNA for the CDR3 is TGCGCCAGCAGCCAAGAGGAGGTGACAGGTTCCAGAGGTGAGCAGTACTTC.

This clone was seen only a few times. The rearrangement links TRBV4-1 to TRBJ1-2, with D maybe TRBD1 (5 bases). Trimming removed 4 bases at V and 4 bases at J, with 16 bases between. CDR1 MGHRA and CDR2 YSYEKL come from the germline V gene. CDR3 size: 15 residues. CDR3 protein: CASSPPPGGGYGYTF. CDR3 sequence (DNA): TGCGCCAGCAGCCCCCCCCCGGGGGGAGGCTATGGCTACACCTTC.

V and J are TRBV5-6 and TRBJ1-1, with D perhaps TRBD1 (6 bases). Trimming took off 0 bases at V and 1 base at J, with 10 bases between the two ends. This CDR3 has 15 residues. Per the germline V gene, CDR1 is SGHDT and CDR2 is YYEEEE. In nucleotides, the CDR3 is TGTGCCAGCAGCTTGGCCGGACAGCGGAACACTGAAGCTTTCTTT. Translating gives CASSLAGQRNTEAFF.

Comments on this clone: The same CDR3 can be traced to other DNA sequences in this sample. This chain uses TRBV7-2 with TRBJ2-5; 7 positions agree with TRBD2. Germline CDR1 SGHTA, CDR2 FQGNSA. The junction had 4 bases not matched to a gene; V was cut back by 5 bases and J by 4 bases. The CDR3 covers 13 residues. This chain's CDR3 is CASSRGGGETQYF. The CDR3 DNA is TGTGCCAGCAGCCGCGGCGGGGGAGAGACCCAGTACTTC.

Remarks on this clone: At the DNA level, this CDR3 is encoded by other sequences in the same sample as well. The gene calls are TRBV6-5 and TRBJ2-7; 7 bases are a match to TRBD2. Per germline, CDR1 MNHEY and CDR2 SVGAGI. This CDR3 contains 15 residues. Trimming at V came to 2 bases and at J to 4 bases, leaving 8 bases not matched to a gene. The CDR3 reads CASSYASGSGYEQYF. CDR3 DNA: TGTGCCAGCAGTTACGCGAGCGGTAGCGGGTACGAGCAGTACTTC.

This sequence joins TRBV5-1 and TRBJ2-7, with D tentatively TRBD1 (6 bases). The CDR3 spans 13 residues. Per the germline V gene, CDR1 is SGHRS and CDR2 is YFSETQ. V gave up 5 bases and J gave up 0 bases, with 9 bases separating them. In nucleotides, the CDR3 is TGCGCCAGCAGGCTAGGGGGCTCCTACGAGCAGTACTTC. Protein sequence: CASRLGGSYEQYF.

In this sample, this clone turned up a few times. The CDR3 coding sequence is TGTGCCAGTAGCACTCCCCTTACCCAGTACTTC. It yields the protein CASSTPLTQYF. The chain employs TRBV19 and TRBJ2-5; D not certain. The CDR3 is 11 residues long. Deletions cut 6 bases from V and 8 bases from J, with 10 bases between. CDR1 is LNHDA and CDR2 is SQIVND in the germline V gene (reference sequence).

This clone was recorded at least ten times. The chain joins TRBV29-1 to TRBJ2-5; a possible D gene is TRBD2 (5 bases). This CDR3 is built from 12 residues. Germline-derived CDR1 and CDR2 are SQVTM and ANQGSEA. Trimming removed 6 bases from V and 5 bases from J, with 13 bases in between. CDR3 region: CSVAKEEETQYF. The CDR3 nucleotides read TGCAGCGTCGCGAAGGAGGAGGAGACCCAGTACTTC.

This clone showed up just a few times. This CDR3 reads CASSLGGRGSYNEQFF. The CDR3 DNA reads as TGTGCCAGCAGCTTGGGGGGGCGCGGATCCTACAATGAGCAGTTCTTC. The genes are TRBV7-2 and TRBJ2-1; weak D call: TRBD2 (7 bases). Germline CDR1 is SGHTA and CDR2 is FQGNSA. There are 16 residues in the CDR3. Trimming shortened V by 3 bases and J by 1 base, and 13 bases separated the two germline ends.